Reported below is one T cell receptor beta chain. This sample is drawn from a study of control samples from healthy donors and cancer patients. Only in-frame clones appear in the TCRdb table, and some are missing; sequencing was by immunoSEQ multiplex PCR. The repertoire has roughly 52,000 clones, around 95% of them found once; the top ten carry approximately 2.4%. CDR1 LNHDA and CDR2 SQIVND come from the germline V gene (reference sequence). V gave up 7 bases and J gave up 8 bases; unmatched junction bases: 7. CDR3 length: 13 amino acids. The source of this sequence is a young man in good health. The specimen was blood. The chain recombines TRBV19 with TRBJ2-1; 8 bases are shared with TRBD2. The CDR3 sequence: CASMLTAGDEQFF. As DNA, the CDR3 is TGTGCCAGTATGCTGACAGCGGGGGATGAGCAGTTCTTC.